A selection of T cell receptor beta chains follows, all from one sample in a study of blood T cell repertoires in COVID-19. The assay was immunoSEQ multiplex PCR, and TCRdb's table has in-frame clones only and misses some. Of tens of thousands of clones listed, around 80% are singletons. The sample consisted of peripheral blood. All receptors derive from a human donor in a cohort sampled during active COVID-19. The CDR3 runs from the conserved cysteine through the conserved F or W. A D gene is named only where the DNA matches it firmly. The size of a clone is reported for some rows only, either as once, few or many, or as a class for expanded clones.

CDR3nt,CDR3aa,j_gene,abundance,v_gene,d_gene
TGTGCCAGCAGCTTAGTCGAGCTTAATAGCAATCAGCCCCAGCATTTT,CASSLVELNSNQPQHF,TRBJ1-5,.,TRBV7-8,.
TGTGCCAGTAGTAAATCGGCTAGCGGGAGCTTGGGCACCGGGGAGCTGTTTTTT,CASSKSASGSLGTGELFF,TRBJ2-2,.,TRBV19,TRBD2
TGTGCCACCAGTGATTCGGACAGGGTTAGCAATCAGCCCCAGCATTTT,CATSDSDRVSNQPQHF,TRBJ1-5,.,TRBV24-1,TRBD1
TGTGCCAGCAGCCCCCGGCCCTGGTCTAGCGTGGAGAATGAGCAGTTCTTC,CASSPRPWSSVENEQFF,TRBJ2-1,.,TRBV7-8,.
TGTGCCAGCAGTTTATGGGGGGGCACTAATGAAAAACTGTTTTTT,CASSLWGGTNEKLFF,TRBJ1-4,.,TRBV27,.
TGTGCCAGCAGTCCCGGGACAGGGGCGCGTAGTGAAAAACTGTTTTTT,CASSPGTGARSEKLFF,TRBJ1-4,.,TRBV2,TRBD1
TGCGCCAGCAGCGCCCAGGGGGTTCAAGAGACCCAGTACTTC,CASSAQGVQETQYF,TRBJ2-5,.,TRBV5-1,TRBD1
TGTGCCAGTTCCCTCGACGAGTTAAGCGGCGAGCAGTTCTTC,CASSLDELSGEQFF,TRBJ2-1,once,TRBV6-4,.
TGTGCCAGTAGTATCCCTAGCTCAATACGGAGCTCCTACAATGAGCAGTTCTTC,CASSIPSSIRSSYNEQFF,TRBJ2-1,.,TRBV19,.
TGTGCCAGCAGCCCCACTCCAAACTCCTACGAGCAGTACTTC,CASSPTPNSYEQYF,TRBJ2-7,once,TRBV7-2,.
TGTGCCAGCAGTTATCTAGCGGGAAGGAGCTCCTACAATGAGCAGTTCTTC,CASSYLAGRSSYNEQFF,TRBJ2-1,once,TRBV6-2/TRBV6-3,TRBD2
TGTGCCACCAGCAGAGCCGGGGGTGGAAACACCATATATTTT,CATSRAGGGNTIYF,TRBJ1-3,.,TRBV15,.
TGTGCCAGCAGCGGTCTAGCGGGGGAAGAGACCCAGTACTTC,CASSGLAGEETQYF,TRBJ2-5,.,TRBV7-9,TRBD2
TGTGCCTGGAGTCAGGGCAGCAATCAGCCCCAGCATTTT,CAWSQGSNQPQHF,TRBJ1-5,.,TRBV30,.